This entry lists 13 T cell receptor beta chains sequenced from one sample in a study of cytomegalovirus exposure and HLA in healthy donors. Researchers ran the PCR with 60 Vbeta and 13 Jbeta primers. This table comes from immunoSEQ multiplex PCR, and its TCRdb copy is limited to in-frame clones, with some not included. Seen here are around 150,000 clones, about 88% observed once, and the top ten hold approximately 2.3%. Sequenced input: PBMCs. The receptors were sampled from a man aged 18 to 30 in good health and CMV-seropositive.

The CDR3 sequence: CASSGRVRETQYF. The CDR3 DNA is TGTGCCAGCAGCGGCAGGGTTCGAGAGACCCAGTACTTC. This chain joins TRBV9 and TRBJ2-5, with D possibly matching TRBD1 (5 bases). Germline V CDR1 and CDR2: SGDLS, YYNGEE. This CDR3 region has 13 residues. V dropped 3 bases and J dropped 4 bases, with 10 bases sitting between them.

J is TRBJ2-7 and V is TRBV27; TRBD2 is a possible D gene (6 bases). The V end was cut by 5 bases, the J end by 2 bases, with 16 bases between. This CDR3 has 15 amino acids. Germline values: CDR1 MNHEY, CDR2 SMNVEV (reference sequence). The CDR3 sequence is CASSQGLHEAYEQYF. The CDR3 DNA is TGTGCCAGCAGTCAGGGACTTCACGAGGCCTACGAGCAGTACTTC.

The V gene is TRBV10-3, the J gene TRBJ1-1, with D possibly matching TRBD1 (5 bases). CDR1 and CDR2 from the germline V gene are ENHRY and SYGVKD. Trimming shortened V by 3 bases and J by 2 bases, and 19 bases separated the two germline ends. This CDR3 comprises 17 residues. CDR3 sequence: CAISDLQGGIINTEAFF. The CDR3 bases are TGTGCCATCAGTGATCTCCAGGGTGGCATAATTAACACTGAAGCTTTCTTT.

The rearrangement links TRBV7-6 to TRBJ2-3; D unresolved. Trimming removed 0 bases from V and 4 bases from J, with 17 bases in between. Germline assignment: CDR1 SGHVS and CDR2 FNYEAQ. The CDR3 consists of 17 residues. Written as DNA, the CDR3 is TGTGCCAGCAGCTTAGCCCCTGTTGGTAGCTCAGCAGATACGCAGTATTTT. As protein: CASSLAPVGSSADTQYF. Complete variable domain (other parts from reference TRBV7-6 and TRBJ2-3): GAGVSQSPRYKVTKRGQDVALRCDPISGHVSLYWYRQALGQGPEFLTYFNYEAQQDKSGLPNDRFSAERPEGSISTLTIQRTEQRDSAMYRCASSLAPVGSSADTQYFGPGTRLTVL.

The V and J genes are TRBV18 and TRBJ1-1, with a weak D call TRBD1 (6 bases). V dropped 1 base and J dropped 0 bases, with 15 bases sitting between them. Germline assignment: CDR1 KGHSH and CDR2 LQKENI. The CDR3 loop spans 17 amino acids. In DNA, the CDR3 is TGTGCCAGCTCACCACGGACAGAGAGTATTATGAACACTGAAGCTTTCTTT. It yields the protein CASSPRTESIMNTEAFF.

The chain couples TRBV27 to TRBJ1-1, with TRBD1 as a possible D gene (6 bases). The CDR3 runs to 13 residues. From germline, CDR1 is MNHEY and CDR2 SMNVEV (reference sequence). The V gene lost 3 bases and the J gene lost 5 bases, with 10 bases spanning the gap. As DNA, the CDR3 is TGTGCCAGCAGTTTGTCCGGGACAACTGAAGCTTTCTTT. Its protein is CASSLSGTTEAFF.

The V gene is TRBV10-3, the J gene TRBJ2-5; D is undetermined. CDR1 is ENHRY and CDR2 is SYGVKD in the germline V gene. This CDR3 has 11 amino acids. Trimming left V 6 bases short and J 4 bases short, with 6 bases between. This CDR3 is CAISAGETQYF. The CDR3 DNA reads as TGTGCCATCAGCGCCGGAGAGACCCAGTACTTC.

The chain couples TRBV11-2 to TRBJ2-5; maybe TRBD2 (5 bases). The J call is in doubt because the DNA end fits TRBJ2-7 better. Per germline, CDR1 SGHAT and CDR2 FQNNGV. CDR3 length: 15 residues. The CDR3 here is CASSFQLASSYEQYF. The CDR3 DNA is TGTGCCAGCAGCTTTCAGCTAGCCAGCTCCTACGAGCAGTACTTC.

This chain links TRBV7-2 with TRBJ1-5; 8 nucleotides match TRBD1. This CDR3 contains 17 residues. V shed 3 bases and J 5 bases; nucleotides not matched to a gene: 12. Germline CDR1 SGHTA, CDR2 FQGNSA. The CDR3 here is CASSFAFRTGTDQPQHF. CDR3 in DNA: TGTGCCAGCAGCTTCGCCTTCCGGACAGGGACTGATCAGCCCCAGCATTTT.

V and J are TRBV19 and TRBJ1-2; D remains ambiguous. The CDR3 spans 13 residues. Trimming removed 1 base from V and 4 bases from J, with 7 bases in between. Germline V gene data show CDR1 as LNHDA and CDR2 as SQIVND (reference sequence). The chain's CDR3 is CASSIAGIYGYTF. CDR3 DNA: TGTGCCAGTAGTATAGCGGGGATCTATGGCTACACCTTC.

The J gene is TRBJ2-5, the V gene TRBV21-1; the table's D call TRBD2 went unverified against the DNA. TRBV21-1 is flagged as a pseudogene. The CDR3 is 12 residues long. In nucleotides, the CDR3 is TGTGCCGAAAAAGTCGAACGGGAGACCCAGTACTTC. Encoded protein: CAEKVERETQYF.

This rearrangement joins TRBV27 to TRBJ2-7; 10 positions match TRBD1. The CDR3 consists of 14 residues. Unmatched junction bases numbered 5, after V lost 6 bases and J lost 3 bases. The V gene's germline CDR1 is MNHEY and CDR2 SMNVEV (reference sequence). CDR3 sequence: CASSLRDRGYEQYF. DNA of the CDR3: TGTGCCAGCAGCCTCAGGGACAGGGGCTACGAGCAGTACTTC.

The rearrangement links TRBV6-5 to TRBJ2-7; possible D gene TRBD1, 6 bases. Trimming took off 2 bases at V and 5 bases at J, with 16 bases between the two ends. This CDR3 has 15 residues. From germline, CDR1 is MNHEY and CDR2 SVGAGI. CDR3 protein: CASSYTWDTSDEQYF. The CDR3 nucleotides are TGTGCCAGCAGTTACACTTGGGACACTTCCGACGAGCAGTACTTC.